The 13 T cell receptor beta chains listed next were all sequenced from one sample in a study of type 1 and type 2 diabetes patients. The PCR template was genomic DNA. Multiplex PCR with 30 forward and 13 reverse primers amplified the TCR beta CDR3. From the multiplex PCR reads, TCRdb called clonotypes with MiXCR, one entry per CDR3 protein. The sample includes 280,000 or so distinct CDR3 sequences, 40% to 50% of them seen just once. Sequencing input: peripheral blood mononuclear cells (PBMCs). The origin of the receptors is a man aged 18 to 35 with type 2 diabetes.

This clonotype was seen repeatedly, ten times or more. This sequence joins TRBV14 and TRBJ1-2; 7 bases line up with TRBD1. This CDR3 region has 14 residues. Trimming took 3 bases from V and 8 from J; bases not matched to a gene: 9. The germline V gene has CDR1 SGHDN and CDR2 FVKESK. CDR3 nucleotides: TGTGCCAGCAGCCAGAAACAGGGGTTTGTCGGCTACACCTTC. Translation: CASSQKQGFVGYTF.

This clonotype was counted between two and nine times. The rearrangement joins TRBV6-1 to TRBJ1-5, with 8 bases aligning to TRBD1. In germline, CDR1 is MNHNS, CDR2 SASEGT. This CDR3 is 15 amino acids long. The junction had 4 bases not matched to a gene; V was cut back by 1 base and J by 5 bases. CDR3 amino acids: CASSEGDRLDQPQHF. CDR3 bases: TGTGCCAGCAGTGAAGGGGACAGGCTAGATCAGCCCCAGCATTTT.

This clonotype was detected a few times. This chain links TRBV14 with TRBJ2-1; D not certain. V dropped 3 bases and J dropped 13 bases, with 16 bases sitting between them. The CDR3 runs 13 residues. From germline, CDR1 is SGHDN and CDR2 FVKESK. For the CDR3, the DNA is TGTGCCAGCAGCCAGGCAATAAAGTCGGAACAGTTCTTC. Its protein is CASSQAIKSEQFF.

V usage is TRBV7-2 and J usage is TRBJ1-1; tentatively, D is TRBD1 (6 bases). Per germline, CDR1 SGHTA and CDR2 FQGNSA. Trimming shortened V by 1 base and J by 1 base, and 13 bases separated the two germline ends. This CDR3 is 16 amino acids long. In DNA form, the CDR3 reads TGTGCCAGCAGCTTAGTTGGGGGCGCGCCGAACACTGAAGCTTTCTTT. It codes for CASSLVGGAPNTEAFF.

This clonotype has more than one count but fewer than ten. This rearrangement joins TRBV19 to TRBJ2-7, with 11 bases that match TRBD1. The germline V gene encodes CDR1 LNHDA and CDR2 SQIVND (reference sequence). CDR3 length: 14 amino acids. The V and J ends lost 6 bases and 2 bases, in that order; junction bases with no gene match: 3. The CDR3 nucleotides read TGTGCCAGTAGAACGGACAGGGGGCCCTACGAGCAGTACTTC. This encodes CASRTDRGPYEQYF.

The gene calls are TRBV13 and TRBJ2-1, with TRBD1 matching over 7 bases. CDR1 is PRHDT and CDR2 is FYEKMQ in the germline V gene (reference sequence). The CDR3 sequence is 14 residues long. The trim removed 5 bases at V and 12 bases at J, leaving 13 bases unmatched. CDR3 in amino acids: CASSQGDIWSGQFF. DNA for the CDR3: TGTGCCAGCAGCCAGGGGGACATATGGAGCGGGCAGTTCTTC. Drawing the rest from reference TRBV13 and TRBJ2-1, the complete variable domain is AAGVIQSPRHLIKEKRETATLKCYPIPRHDTVYWYQQGPGQDPQFLISFYEKMQSDKGSIPDRFSAQQFSDYHSELNMSSLELGDSALYFCASSQGDIWSGQFFGPGTRLTVL.

The CDR3: CSDSDSNGEQYF. DNA for the CDR3: TGCAGCGACTCGGACAGCAACGGCGAGCAGTACTTC. The rearrangement links TRBV29-1 to TRBJ2-7; weak D call: TRBD1 (6 bases). Germline-derived CDR1 and CDR2 are SQVTM and ANQGSEA. There are 12 residues in the CDR3. Trimming shortened V by 7 bases and J by 6 bases, and 16 bases separated the two germline ends.

This clonotype was found a few times. The CDR3 nucleotides are TGCAGTGCTAGGAGCGGGGGTGATGAAAAACTGTTTTTT. It translates to CSARSGGDEKLFF. This chain joins TRBV20-1 and TRBJ1-4; D might be TRBD1 (5 bases). Trimming took off 3 bases at V and 6 bases at J, with 11 bases between the two ends. The CDR3 totals 13 residues. CDR1 DFQATT and CDR2 SNEGSKA come from the germline V gene (reference sequence).

The J gene is TRBJ1-2, the V gene TRBV19, with no clear D. There are 12 residues in the CDR3. Germline CDR1 LNHDA, CDR2 SQIVND (reference sequence). Trimming removed 0 bases at V and 4 bases at J, with 3 bases between. CDR3 amino acids: CASSIDSYGYTF. CDR3 DNA sequence: TGTGCCAGTAGTATAGACAGCTATGGCTACACCTTC.

The chain employs TRBV11-2 and TRBJ1-6; the match to TRBD1 covers 10 bases. The CDR3 is made up of 18 amino acids. Per germline, CDR1 SGHAT and CDR2 FQNNGV. The trim removed 3 bases at V and 5 bases at J, leaving 10 bases unmatched. The CDR3 here is CASSLGQGFLANNSPLHF. The CDR3 nucleotides read TGTGCCAGCAGCTTGGGACAGGGGTTTTTGGCGAATAATTCACCCCTCCACTTT.

This chain joins TRBV7-6 and TRBJ2-6; 7 positions agree with TRBD2. The CDR3 spans 18 residues. Looked up from germline, CDR1 is SGHVS and CDR2 is FNYEAQ. With V trimmed by 5 bases and J by 0 bases, 10 bases remained unmatched. The chain's CDR3 is CASSPTAGKSSGANVLTF. CDR3 nucleotide sequence: TGTGCCAGCAGCCCTACAGCGGGGAAGAGCTCTGGGGCCAACGTCCTGACTTTC.

This chain uses TRBV2 with TRBJ1-2; 11 nucleotides align to TRBD1. Trimming cost V 1 base and J 8 bases; bases outside gene matches: 6. Germline values: CDR1 SNHLY, CDR2 FYNNEI. The CDR3 consists of 15 residues. The CDR3 region has the DNA TGTGCCAGCAGTGAAGTACGGACAGGGGGCGCGGGCTACACCTTC. It is translated as CASSEVRTGGAGYTF. The variable domain in full, with the rest retrieved from reference TRBV2 and TRBJ1-2, is EPEVTQTPSHQVTQMGQEVILRCVPISNHLYFYWYRQILGQKVEFLVSFYNNEISEKSEIFDDQFSVERPDGSNFTLKIRSTKLEDSAMYFCASSEVRTGGAGYTFGSGTRLTVV.

V gene TRBV7-3 combines with J gene TRBJ2-5, with D tentatively TRBD2 (6 bases). Germline V gene sequence: CDR1 SGHTA, CDR2 FQGTGA. The V gene lost 2 bases and the J gene lost 2 bases, with 12 bases spanning the gap. The CDR3 has 15 amino acids. The CDR3 here is CASSLLGGAQETQYF. DNA for the CDR3: TGTGCCAGCAGCTTATTAGGAGGGGCACAAGAGACCCAGTACTTC.